The T cell receptor beta chain under discussion was sequenced for a study of cytomegalovirus exposure and HLA in healthy donors. Broader study findings: Reports credit the classifier with highly specific, highly sensitive diagnosis of cytomegalovirus status. The authors enumerated some 170 TCR beta chains as linked to cytomegalovirus. In the roughly 120 validation repertoires, about 95% of cluster scores exceeded 0, per a later analysis.

A word on this clone: Its cognate antigen is unknown.

The germline gives CDR1 ENHRY, CDR2 SYGVKD. CDR3 length: 15 residues. The V segment lost 2 bases and the J segment 7 bases; nucleotides outside the gene matches: 7. Using immunoSEQ multiplex PCR, the repertoire was profiled, and TCRdb retains in-frame clones only, with some absent. The profile shows some 150,000 clones, around 90% of them singletons. The J gene is TRBJ1-4, the V gene TRBV10-3; TRBD1 agrees at 7 bases. This sequence originates from a young woman in good health and CMV-seropositive. Input material: PBMCs. The CDR3: CAISEDREKSEKLFF. The CDR3 DNA sequence: TGTGCCATCAGTGAGGACAGGGAAAAGAGTGAAAAACTGTTTTTT.